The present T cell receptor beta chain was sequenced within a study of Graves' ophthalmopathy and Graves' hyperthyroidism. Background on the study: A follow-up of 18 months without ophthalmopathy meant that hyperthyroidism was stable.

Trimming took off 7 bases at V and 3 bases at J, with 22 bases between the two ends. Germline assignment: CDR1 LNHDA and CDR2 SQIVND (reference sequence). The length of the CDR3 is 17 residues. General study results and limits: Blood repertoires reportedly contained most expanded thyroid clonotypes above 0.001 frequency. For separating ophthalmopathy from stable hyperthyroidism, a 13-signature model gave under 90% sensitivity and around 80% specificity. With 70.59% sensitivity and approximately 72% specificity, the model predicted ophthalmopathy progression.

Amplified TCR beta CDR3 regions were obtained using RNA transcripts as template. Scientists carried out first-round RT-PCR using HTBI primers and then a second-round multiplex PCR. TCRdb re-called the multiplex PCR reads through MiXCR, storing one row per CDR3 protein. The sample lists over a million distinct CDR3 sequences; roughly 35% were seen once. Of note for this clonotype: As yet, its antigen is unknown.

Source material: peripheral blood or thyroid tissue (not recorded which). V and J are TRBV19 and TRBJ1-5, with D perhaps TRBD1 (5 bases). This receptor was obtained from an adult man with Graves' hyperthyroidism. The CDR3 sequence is CASISNGGARANQPQHF. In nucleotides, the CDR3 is TGTGCCAGTATCTCTAATGGCGGGGCGCGAGCCAATCAGCCCCAGCATTTT.